These T cell receptor beta chains were read from a single sample in a study of T cells expressing NK-cell markers. No DNA is given; TCRdb re-called the 5' RACE reads and lists each CDR3 protein once. There are fewer than 25,000 distinct CDR3 sequences in the sample, with roughly 61% held by the top ten. What was sequenced was blood T cells: a sorted CD56 or NKG2C T cell subset, CD4+ or CD8+ T cells, or bulk PBMC T cells (not recorded which). The receptors here all came from a man aged 18-69 years in good health. Each CDR3 is given with its conserved first and last residue. Size tells how often a clone was seen (once, few, many) or the class of an expanded clone, and some rows leave it out.

TRBJ2-7	TRBV9	.	CASSVGTVATYEQYF
TRBJ1-2	TRBV11-2	.	CASSWGQGWNYGYTF
TRBJ2-3	TRBV12-3/TRBV12-4	.	CASSLYGPNTQYF
TRBJ1-2	TRBV5-6	.	CASSLAGGYGYTF
TRBJ2-7	TRBV20-1	.	CSAASGRAGGEQYF
TRBJ1-5	TRBV18	.	CASSLSSDRGFLGNQPQHF
TRBJ2-3	TRBV6-2/TRBV6-3	.	CAPRPSDTDTQYF
TRBJ1-5	TRBV5-1	.	CASSHTGGNQPQHF
TRBJ2-2	TRBV19	.	CASSIRGTGIGELFF
TRBJ2-3	TRBV10-2	.	CASSEERGTDTQYF
TRBJ2-5	TRBV28	.	CASSIHDGETQYF
TRBJ2-1	TRBV10-3	.	CAISEVGTTNYNEQFF
TRBJ2-5	TRBV4-3	.	CASSQDTLERETQYF
TRBJ2-7	TRBV27	.	CASSWVGGNEQYF
TRBJ1-6	TRBV11-2	.	CASSLQANRNSPLHF
TRBJ2-7	TRBV6-2/TRBV6-3	.	CASSYGAGYEQYF
TRBJ2-5	TRBV14	.	CASSQSRGPLSQETQYF
TRBJ1-2	TRBV5-1	.	CASSLEGQGAYGYTF
TRBJ2-3	TRBV6-5	.	CASSNRVGYTDTQYF
TRBJ2-3	TRBV28	.	CASSQGLVFGTDTQYF
TRBJ1-2	TRBV2	.	CASSAGTGRGYTF
TRBJ1-5	TRBV7-2	.	CASSSPGWQPQHF
TRBJ1-2	TRBV11-2	.	CASSLDQGNYGYTF
TRBJ2-2	TRBV4-3	.	CASSQDRSGSTGELFF
TRBJ2-5	TRBV5-5	.	CASSLGTSGGGTQYF
TRBJ1-6	TRBV20-1	.	CSASDSRRPNSPLHF
TRBJ2-1	TRBV9	.	CASSVGTYNEQFF
TRBJ1-4	TRBV5-5	.	CASSWGQLNEKLFF
TRBJ1-2	TRBV4-1	.	CASSSPGNSYGYTF
TRBJ2-2	TRBV12-3/TRBV12-4	.	CASSPFGQRTGELFF
TRBJ2-2	TRBV7-9	.	CAIPDRDVTGELFF
TRBJ2-2	TRBV6-5	.	CASSLDRENTGELFF
TRBJ1-1	TRBV2	.	CASRGQGNTEAFF
TRBJ1-2	TRBV2	medium-sized	CASRSGTGAFYGYTF
TRBJ2-2	TRBV27	.	CASSLNSYIVGGELFF
TRBJ2-2	TRBV28	.	CASSLTGGAAGELFF
TRBJ2-7	TRBV10-3	.	CATGTGGYEQYF
TRBJ1-5	TRBV20-1	.	CSASRTGVSNQPQHF
TRBJ2-3	TRBV7-2	.	CASSLATRDTQYF
TRBJ2-3	TRBV5-1	.	CATTTGGLTDTQYF
TRBJ2-7	TRBV4-1	.	CASSQDPGTYEQYF
TRBJ2-7	TRBV28	.	CASSRFGQGRTYEQYF